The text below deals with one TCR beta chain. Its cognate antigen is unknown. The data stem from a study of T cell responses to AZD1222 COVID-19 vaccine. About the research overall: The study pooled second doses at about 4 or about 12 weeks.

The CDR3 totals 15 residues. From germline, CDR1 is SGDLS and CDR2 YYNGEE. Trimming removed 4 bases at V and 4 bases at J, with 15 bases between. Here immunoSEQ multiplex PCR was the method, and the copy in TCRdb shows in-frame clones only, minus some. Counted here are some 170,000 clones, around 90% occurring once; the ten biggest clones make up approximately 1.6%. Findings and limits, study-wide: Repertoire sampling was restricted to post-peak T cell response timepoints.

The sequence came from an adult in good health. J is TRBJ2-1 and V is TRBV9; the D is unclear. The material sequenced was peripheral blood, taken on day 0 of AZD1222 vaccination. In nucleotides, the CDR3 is TGTGCCAGCAGCTTACATTCCTTAGGGTACAATGAGCAGTTCTTC. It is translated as CASSLHSLGYNEQFF.